This T cell receptor beta chain is from a study of cytomegalovirus exposure and HLA in healthy donors. This CDR3 spans 15 amino acids. Germline CDR1 is LGHNA and CDR2 is YSLEER. V was clipped by 1 base and J by 3 bases; unmatched bases: 4. Some clones are missing from TCRdb's copy, which holds only in-frame ones; the method was immunoSEQ multiplex PCR. The table records about 110,000 clones, roughly 90% of them present only once. This clonotype was obtained from a woman between 18 and 29 years old in good health and CMV-seronegative. J is TRBJ1-2 and V is TRBV4-3, with 8 bases identical to TRBD1. Input material: PBMCs. The CDR3 nucleotides are TGCGCCAGCAGCCAAGTCCTCAGGGGGCACTATGGCTACACCTTC. Translation: CASSQVLRGHYGYTF.